Listed below are T cell receptor beta chains from one sample, sequenced in a study of T cell responses to AZD1222 COVID-19 vaccine. Repertoires were generated with immunoSEQ multiplex PCR, while TCRdb's copy carries only in-frame clones and drops some. The repertoire holds about 150,000 clones, with around 91% as singletons. This specimen consisted of peripheral blood, obtained 28 days after the second AZD1222 dose. These receptors came from an adult who received the AZD1222 COVID-19 vaccine. Both conserved end residues are part of each CDR3. D genes are given only for firm matches. Only some rows state a clone size, as once, few, many or a class for expanded clones.

>.|.|TRBJ1-1|TRBV28
TGTGCCAGCAGTCTCCGCGGTCCGGGAGCTTTCTTT
CASSLRGPGAFF
>.|TRBD1|TRBJ2-7|TRBV11-2
TGTGCCAGCAGCTTAGTCGGGACAGGGAGGGAGCAGTACTTC
CASSLVGTGREQYF
>.|.|TRBJ2-7|TRBV7-2
TGTGCCAGCAGCTTAGGCGGGACTTTCTCCTACGAGCAGTACTTC
CASSLGGTFSYEQYF
>.|.|TRBJ1-6|TRBV2
TGTGCCAGCAGGACCACGGCGCGGGGAAGCTCCTATAATTCACCCCTCCACTTT
CASRTTARGSSYNSPLHF
>.|.|TRBJ2-3|TRBV9
TGTGCCAGCAGCGTAAGGGGGGAGGATACGCAGTATTTT
CASSVRGEDTQYF
>once|.|TRBJ1-5|TRBV6-5
TGTGCCAGCAGTTACGGGGGGGCGGAACAGCCCCAGCATTTT
CASSYGGAEQPQHF
>.|TRBD1|TRBJ2-5|TRBV9
TGTGCCAGCAGCGCAACTGGACAGGGGAAGACCCAGTACTTC
CASSATGQGKTQYF
>.|.|TRBJ1-4|TRBV7-9
TGTGCCAGCAGCTTCTCGGAGGCTAATGAAAAACTGTTTTTT
CASSFSEANEKLFF
>once|.|TRBJ2-2|TRBV11-3
TGTGCCAGCAGACAGACGAACACCGGGGAGCTGTTTTTT
CASRQTNTGELFF
>few|TRBD1|TRBJ1-4|TRBV7-2
TGTGCCAGCAGCCAGGGGGGGGCGGGTGAAAAACTGTTTTTT
CASSQGGAGEKLFF
>.|TRBD1|TRBJ1-5|TRBV6-5
TGTGCCAGCAGTCCCGTTCGACAGGGAAATCAGCCCCAGCATTTT
CASSPVRQGNQPQHF
>.|TRBD1|TRBJ1-3|TRBV15
TGTGCCACCAGCAGATACGGCACAGGGGTTGGGGGAAACACCATATATTTT
CATSRYGTGVGGNTIYF
>.|.|TRBJ2-6|TRBV19
TGTGCCAGTAGTAGCAACCAGGGTTCATCTGGGGCCAACGTCCTGACTTTC
CASSSNQGSSGANVLTF
>.|.|TRBJ1-5|TRBV18
TGTGCCAGCTCACCGCAAACAGTGAGAAGCAATCAGCCCCAGCATTTT
CASSPQTVRSNQPQHF
>once|TRBD1|TRBJ1-4|TRBV7-9
TGTGCCAGCAGACCCGGACAGGGGCCAGGAGAAAAACTGTTTTTT
CASRPGQGPGEKLFF
>.|.|TRBJ1-5|TRBV5-1
TGCGCCAGCAGCTTTATAGGGGGGAATCAGCCCCAGCATTTT
CASSFIGGNQPQHF
>.|TRBD1|TRBJ1-4|TRBV12-3/TRBV12-4
TGTGCCAGCACCCAAGGGGGCTGGGAAAAACTGTTTTTT
CASTQGGWEKLFF
>.|.|TRBJ2-5|TRBV19
TGTGCCAGTAGACCTCTAGACGATGGATCAGAGACCCAGTACTTC
CASRPLDDGSETQYF
>.|TRBD2|TRBJ2-2|TRBV19
TGTGCCAGTAGGGCAACTAGCGGGAACACCGGGGAGCTGTTTTTT
CASRATSGNTGELFF
>.|.|TRBJ1-2|TRBV5-5
TGTGCCAGCAGCTTTAGGCCAGGGTCTAACTATGGCTACACCTTC
CASSFRPGSNYGYTF
>.|TRBD1|TRBJ1-5|TRBV2
TGTGCCAGCAGTCTACCGGGACAGGGTGATCAGCCCCAGCATTTT
CASSLPGQGDQPQHF
>once|.|TRBJ1-2|TRBV2
TGTGCCAGCACTGCGGACAACCGCGCTAACTATGGCTACACCTTC
CASTADNRANYGYTF
>.|TRBD1|TRBJ2-1|TRBV27
TGTGCCAGCAAATCTCCAGGGGGCCCTACAAGTGAGCAGTTCTTC
CASKSPGGPTSEQFF
>.|TRBD2|TRBJ2-7|TRBV28
TGTGCCATCGTTAGCGGGAGGATCCCCTACGAGCAGTACTTC
CAIVSGRIPYEQYF
>.|.|TRBJ1-6|TRBV11-2
TGTGCCAGCAGCTCTAGGGGGGGTAATTCACCCCTCCACTTT
CASSSRGGNSPLHF
>.|.|TRBJ2-6|TRBV7-2
TGTGCCAGCAAGACAGGCTCTGGGGCCAACGTCCTGACTTTC
CASKTGSGANVLTF
>.|.|TRBJ2-3|TRBV6-2/TRBV6-3
TGTGCCAGCACCCCGAGGGGGGGGGCCACAGATACGCAGTATTTT
CASTPRGGATDTQYF
>.|TRBD1|TRBJ2-7|TRBV7-9
TGTGCCAGCAGCTTTGGACAGGCAACGTACTACGAGCAGTACTTC
CASSFGQATYYEQYF
>.|.|TRBJ1-6|TRBV25-1
TGTGCCAGCAGTGACTTCCAAATGGGGTATAATTCACCCCTCCACTTT
CASSDFQMGYNSPLHF
>.|.|TRBJ2-3|TRBV7-2
TGTGCCAGCAGCCCTAGCCGGGGTGGCAGGGTGTTGGCAGATACGCAGTATTTT
CASSPSRGGRVLADTQYF
>.|.|TRBJ1-2|TRBV3-1/TRBV3-2
TGTGCCAGCAGCCAGGAAGAGTCCGGTGGCTATGGCTACACCTTC
CASSQEESGGYGYTF
>.|TRBD1|TRBJ1-4|TRBV19
TGTGCCAGTAGCGTTGGGACAGAGGAAAAACTGTTTTTT
CASSVGTEEKLFF
>.|TRBD1|TRBJ1-6|TRBV27
TGTGCCAGCAGTTTAGGACAGGTTTATAATTCACCCCTCCACTTT
CASSLGQVYNSPLHF
>.|.|TRBJ2-1|TRBV3-1/TRBV3-2
TGTGCCAGCAGCCAAGGGCCTCGGGGGCGCGATGAGCAGTTCTTC
CASSQGPRGRDEQFF
>once|.|TRBJ2-5|TRBV6-2/TRBV6-3
TGTGCCAGCAGTTACTCGTTGGGGTTGGACTTACAGGAGACCCAGTACTTC
CASSYSLGLDLQETQYF
>.|TRBD2|TRBJ2-7|TRBV7-9
TGTGCCAGCAGCGACCCCCGGGGACTAGCGGGGTTATACGAGCAGTACTTC
CASSDPRGLAGLYEQYF
>.|.|TRBJ1-1|TRBV30
TGTGCCTGGACCAACCTACCGAACACTGAAGCTTTCTTT
CAWTNLPNTEAFF
>.|.|TRBJ1-2|TRBV28
TGTGCCAGCAGTTTGTCCGGGGCCGCCGGGTCGGGCTATGGCTACACCTTC
CASSLSGAAGSGYGYTF
>.|TRBD2|TRBJ2-5|TRBV5-1
TGCGCCAGCAGCGCGGGAGTGGGAATGGAGACCCAGTACTTC
CASSAGVGMETQYF
>.|TRBD1|TRBJ1-2|TRBV28
TGTGCCAGCAGTTTCTTCCGACAGGGGGCGTTGAGTTCTGGCTATGGCTACACCTTC
CASSFFRQGALSSGYGYTF
>.|.|TRBJ2-7|TRBV28
TGTGCCAGCAGTTTTGGCCTAGCCTACGAGCAGTACTTC
CASSFGLAYEQYF
>few|TRBD1|TRBJ2-1|TRBV7-2
TGTGCCAGCAGCTTATCGATGACAGGGGCAAATAATGAGCAGTTCTTC
CASSLSMTGANNEQFF
>.|TRBD1|TRBJ2-6|TRBV5-8
TGTGCCAGCAGCCAGACAGGGGGCGCATTGGGGGCCAACGTCCTGACTTTC
CASSQTGGALGANVLTF
>.|.|TRBJ1-5|TRBV3-1/TRBV3-2
TGTGCCAGCAGCCCCGGGACGGCGAGCAATCAGCCCCAGCATTTT
CASSPGTASNQPQHF
>.|.|TRBJ2-3|TRBV11-3
TGTGCCAGCAGCTTAGAATTTAAGCGAGGGTACAGCACAGATACGCAGTATTTT
CASSLEFKRGYSTDTQYF